The rows below give T cell receptor beta chains drawn from one sample of a study of radiotherapy plus CTLA-4 blockade in lung cancer. Clones were read by immunoSEQ multiplex PCR, and TCRdb kept only the in-frame ones, dropping some. The data show approximately 52,000 clones, roughly three quarters seen once. The specimen was peripheral blood, collected from a patient treated with radiotherapy plus ipilimumab. All receptors derive from a human donor with non-small cell lung cancer who had a complete response to radiotherapy plus ipilimumab. CDR3s include the opening cysteine and the closing phenylalanine or tryptophan. The D gene is left open where the match is weak. A row's size may be missing; if present it is once, few, many or a size class.

TRBV5-1,TRBD1,NA,TRBJ2-7,TGCGCCAGCAGCTTGGCTCCGACAGGGAGATACGAGCAGTACTTC,CASSLAPTGRYEQYF
TRBV9,NA,NA,TRBJ1-1,TGTGCCAGCAGCGTAGTTGGAGGAAAGACTGAAGCTTTCTTT,CASSVVGGKTEAFF
TRBV30,NA,NA,TRBJ1-2,TGTGCCTGGAGCGAAACTGTACTGGATGGCTACACCTTC,CAWSETVLDGYTF
TRBV7-2,NA,NA,TRBJ2-2,TGTGCCAGCAGCCCCAGCAGGGTTAGAAACACCGGGGAGCTGTTTTTT,CASSPSRVRNTGELFF
TRBV19,TRBD1,NA,TRBJ1-5,TGTGCCAGTAGTCTCGGACAGGGCAATCAGCCCCAGCATTTT,CASSLGQGNQPQHF
TRBV11-2,TRBD1,few,TRBJ2-1,TGTGCCAGCAGCTTTCGGACAGGGAGCAATGAGCAGTTCTTC,CASSFRTGSNEQFF
TRBV29-1,NA,NA,TRBJ1-1,TGCAGCGTCCTCAGGGTGGGAAACACTGAAGCTTTCTTT,CSVLRVGNTEAFF
TRBV2,TRBD1,NA,TRBJ1-5,TGTGCCAGCAGGGGTACGGGACAGGGCAATCAGCCCCAGCATTTT,CASRGTGQGNQPQHF
TRBV4-3,TRBD2,NA,TRBJ2-2,TGCGCCAGCAGCCAAGATCTTGGTAGCGGGAGTTCCGGGGAGCTGTTTTTT,CASSQDLGSGSSGELFF
TRBV30,TRBD1,NA,TRBJ1-5,TGTGCCTGGAATCGGGACAGAAGCTTTAAGCCCCAGCATTTT,CAWNRDRSFKPQHF
TRBV7-9,TRBD2,NA,TRBJ2-1,TGTGCCAGCAGCGGGGGACTAGCGGGAGGCAATGAGCAGTTCTTC,CASSGGLAGGNEQFF
TRBV18,NA,once,TRBJ1-2,TGTGCCAGCTCACAGGAGGTCGACTATGGCTACACCTTC,CASSQEVDYGYTF
TRBV19,NA,NA,TRBJ1-5,TGTGCCAGTAGTGAGCAGGGTAGACAGCCCCAGCATTTT,CASSEQGRQPQHF
TRBV7-9,TRBD1,NA,TRBJ1-5,TGTGCCAGCAGCTCAGACAGGGCAGGTTGGAATCAGCCCCAGCATTTT,CASSSDRAGWNQPQHF
TRBV27,NA,NA,TRBJ1-5,TGTGTCGAGGAAAGTAGGCAGCCCCAGCATTTT,CVEESRQPQHF
TRBV13,NA,few,TRBJ2-7,TGTGCCAGCACCCGGGCGGGGGCAAAAAACGAGCAGTACTTC,CASTRAGAKNEQYF
TRBV30,NA,NA,TRBJ1-4,TGTGCCTTCGACAGGTGGGATGAAAAACTGTTTTTT,CAFDRWDEKLFF
TRBV7-8,TRBD1,NA,TRBJ2-2,TGTGCCAGCAGCCCCCCCGGGACAGGGGTCGGCCGGGAGCTGTTTTTT,CASSPPGTGVGRELFF
TRBV29-1,NA,NA,TRBJ2-5,TGCAGCGTTGAAGAAGACAGTAAACAAGAGACCCAGTACTTC,CSVEEDSKQETQYF
TRBV6-4,NA,medium-sized,TRBJ1-1,TGTGCCAGCTCCGAACGAGGGATGAACACTGAAGCTTTCTTT,CASSERGMNTEAFF
TRBV6-5,NA,NA,TRBJ1-1,TGTGCCAGCAGCCGACAGGCTATGAACACTGAAGCTTTCTTT,CASSRQAMNTEAFF
TRBV9,TRBD1,NA,TRBJ1-1,TGTGCCAGCAGCGCAACAGGGGGCGGCACTGAAGCTTTCTTT,CASSATGGGTEAFF
TRBV19,NA,NA,TRBJ1-1,TGTGCCAGTAGCGTCCGAGCGCAAGCTTTCTTT,CASSVRAQAFF
TRBV10-3,TRBD1,NA,TRBJ1-3,TGTGCCATCAGCCGGACAGGGGGATTGTCTGGAAACACCATATATTTT,CAISRTGGLSGNTIYF
TRBV4-3,TRBD1,NA,TRBJ1-1,TGCGCCAGCAGCCATCGGACAGGGGAGAACACTGAAGCTTTCTTT,CASSHRTGENTEAFF
TRBV25-1,TRBD1,NA,TRBJ2-5,TGTGCCAGCAGTCCACTTTACCAGGGACAGAAAGAGACCCAGTACTTC,CASSPLYQGQKETQYF
TRBV5-1,NA,NA,TRBJ1-1,TGCGCCAGCAGCTTCCAGGGGAACACTGAAGCTTTCTTT,CASSFQGNTEAFF
TRBV7-9,NA,NA,TRBJ1-4,TGTGCCAGCAGCCCGCGACAGTTGAATTATGAAAAACTGTTTTTT,CASSPRQLNYEKLFF
TRBV5-1,TRBD1,NA,TRBJ2-1,TGCGCCAGCAGCTTGGCGACAGGGGGCTTCAATGAGCAGTTCTTC,CASSLATGGFNEQFF
TRBV4-1,NA,once,TRBJ2-3,TGCGCCAGCAGCCTCGGGACTGCCTCGGCTACGCAGTATTTT,CASSLGTASATQYF
TRBV7-9,TRBD2,NA,TRBJ2-2,TGTGCCAGCAGCCAAGGGGCGGGGGTCCTTCTCGGGGAGCTGTTTTTT,CASSQGAGVLLGELFF
TRBV7-2,TRBD1,NA,TRBJ1-2,TGTGCCAGCAGCCTTTATGGGGTAGGGGGCGTGAACTATGGCTACACCTTC,CASSLYGVGGVNYGYTF
TRBV29-1,NA,NA,TRBJ2-1,TGCAGCGTTGGCTCAGGGTTATACAATGAGCAGTTCTTC,CSVGSGLYNEQFF
TRBV14,NA,NA,TRBJ1-2,TGTGCCAGCAGCCGAACTAGGGGAGGCGGCTACACCTTC,CASSRTRGGGYTF
TRBV15,NA,NA,TRBJ1-3,TGTGCCACCACCCCGGGGGGGGGTGGTGGAAACACCATATATTTT,CATTPGGGGGNTIYF
TRBV30,TRBD1,NA,TRBJ2-5,TGTGCCTTAACCGGGACAGGGTTTCGGGAGACCCAGTACTTC,CALTGTGFRETQYF
TRBV5-1,NA,NA,TRBJ2-2,TGCGCCAGCAGCTTGGAACGGACTGAGTATGCCGGGGAGCTGTTTTTT,CASSLERTEYAGELFF
TRBV6-5,TRBD1,NA,TRBJ2-1,TGTGCCAGCAGCTGGGGGACAGCCTACAATGAGCAGTTCTTC,CASSWGTAYNEQFF
TRBV6-5,NA,NA,TRBJ2-1,TGTGCCAGCAGTTACACCCGGGGGGCGGGTCTCAATGAGCAGTTCTTC,CASSYTRGAGLNEQFF
TRBV27,NA,NA,TRBJ2-3,TGTGCCAGCAGTTCCGGGGTGGGGTCAGATACGCAGTATTTT,CASSSGVGSDTQYF
TRBV7-9,TRBD1,NA,TRBJ2-7,TGTGCCAGCAGCTCACAGGGGGGGACAGGGGCCTTCGAGCAGTACTTC,CASSSQGGTGAFEQYF
TRBV21-1,NA,few,TRBJ2-2,TGTGCCAGCAGCAAAGCGCCCGGGGGAACGAACACCGGGGAGCTGTTTTTT,CASSKAPGGTNTGELFF
TRBV11-3,TRBD1,NA,TRBJ1-1,TGTGCCAGCAGCCATCGACAGGGTGAAGCTTTCTTT,CASSHRQGEAFF
TRBV19,TRBD1,once,TRBJ2-2,TGTGCCAGTCGGCCTCCCGGGACAGGGGGCACCGGGGAGCTGTTTTTT,CASRPPGTGGTGELFF
TRBV14,NA,NA,TRBJ2-5,TGTGCCAGCAGCCAAGAAGGCTATAGGGGGTGGAGAGAGACCCAGTACTTC,CASSQEGYRGWRETQYF
TRBV10-3,TRBD1,NA,TRBJ2-7,TGTGCCATCAGTGAGTCTTGGACAGGGGTCGGCGAGCAGTACTTC,CAISESWTGVGEQYF
TRBV4-1,NA,NA,TRBJ1-2,TGCGCCAGCAGCCAAACGGACAGCGCTCCGTACACCTTC,CASSQTDSAPYTF
TRBV7-2,TRBD1,few,TRBJ1-1,TGTGCCAGCAGCTTAGTGGGGTTCGGACAGGACACTGAAGCTTTCTTT,CASSLVGFGQDTEAFF
TRBV6-5,NA,NA,TRBJ1-2,TGTGCCAGCAGTTACTCGGAGGGCGGGGAGAGCTACACCTTC,CASSYSEGGESYTF
TRBV6-1,TRBD2,NA,TRBJ2-1,TGTGCCAGCAGTGAACCGGGAGGGCCTGTTTACAATGAGCAGTTCTTC,CASSEPGGPVYNEQFF
TRBV27,TRBD1,NA,TRBJ1-2,TGTGCCAGCAGTGTAAGACAGGGGCTTGTCTATGGCTACACCTTC,CASSVRQGLVYGYTF
TRBV6-6,NA,NA,TRBJ1-2,TGTGCCAGCACCGATCGACCTCAGGGAACGGATGGCTACACCTTC,CASTDRPQGTDGYTF